One and the same sample provided the 8 T cell receptor beta chains below, sequenced in a study of control samples from healthy donors and cancer patients (dated by TCRdb to the early 2020s). Library prep was done by the immunoSEQ multiplex PCR assay. Entries here come from immuneACCESS through TCRdb and include only in-frame sequences with V and J called. Some clones fail to appear in such tables; in the studies checked, an unresolved V gene covers under half of the shortfall, and the cause of the remainder is unknown. For this sample there are some 79,000 clones; roughly 93% appear just once. The ten largest make up 1.3% of the sample. Source material: PBMCs. These receptor sequences come from a woman aged 40 to 50 with lung cancer.

This clone was detected only once. This rearrangement joins TRBV3-1 (or the pseudogene TRBV3-2) to TRBJ1-5; D is possibly TRBD1 (5 bases). The V end was cut by 6 bases, the J end by 3 bases, with 15 bases between. The germline V gene has CDR1 LGHDT and CDR2 YNNKEL (reference sequence). CDR3 size: 15 residues. The CDR3 DNA follows: TGTGCCAGCAGTCTTGCGGCAGGGCCCAATCAGCCCCAGCATTTT. Encoded protein: CASSLAAGPNQPQHF.

The CDR3 bases are TGCGCCAGCAGCCTTAGCGGGGGGTCGGAGACCCAGTACTTC. Encoded protein: CASSLSGGSETQYF. This chain links TRBV5-1 with TRBJ2-5, with TRBD2 identical over 10 bases. V lost 4 bases, J lost 5 bases, and 5 bases stayed unmatched. Germline values: CDR1 SGHRS, CDR2 YFSETQ. The CDR3 length is 14 residues.

V and J are TRBV12-3 or TRBV12-4 and TRBJ1-1; weak D call: TRBD1 (5 bases). Trimming cost V 6 bases and J 8 bases, with 16 bases left between them. The CDR3 runs to 13 residues. CDR3 nucleotide sequence: TGTGCCAGCAGGGCCTCAGGGAGGGCAGAAGCTTTCTTT. As protein: CASRASGRAEAFF.

This chain joins TRBV19 and TRBJ2-1, with TRBD1 identical over 8 bases. J was trimmed by 6 bases and V by 3 bases; bases with no gene match: 10. The CDR3 is 16 residues long. Germline lookup yields CDR1 LNHDA and CDR2 SQIVND (reference sequence). The CDR3 nucleotides are TGTGCCAGTAGTATTATGGCAGGGGGCCTAGGCAATGAGCAGTTCTTC. Residues: CASSIMAGGLGNEQFF.

V is TRBV3-1 (or the pseudogene TRBV3-2) and J is TRBJ2-7, with 7 bases identical to TRBD1. There are 12 residues in the CDR3. Germline assignment: CDR1 LGHDT and CDR2 YNNKEL (reference sequence). Trimming cost V 5 bases and J 5 bases; bases outside gene matches: 3. DNA of the CDR3: TGTGCCAGCAGCAACAGGGGCCACGAGCAGTACTTC. The encoded protein is CASSNRGHEQYF.

V gene TRBV3-1 (or the pseudogene TRBV3-2) combines with J gene TRBJ2-1, with 15 bases aligning to TRBD2. CDR3 length: 16 residues. Germline V CDR1 and CDR2: LGHDT, YNNKEL (reference sequence). V dropped 4 bases and J dropped 4; count of bases not matched to a gene: 2. The CDR3: CASSRTSGGAYNEQFF. As DNA, the CDR3 is TGTGCCAGCAGCCGGACTAGCGGGGGGGCATACAATGAGCAGTTCTTC.

The V gene is TRBV14, the J gene TRBJ2-3; 7 positions agree with TRBD2. Losses at the gene ends were 2 bases for V and 8 bases for J; bases not matched to a gene: 7. This CDR3 region has 14 residues. Per germline, CDR1 SGHDN and CDR2 FVKESK. DNA of the CDR3: TGTGCCAGCAGCCAACCAGGAGGGAGGGCTACGCAGTATTTT. It specifies CASSQPGGRATQYF.

The CDR3 DNA follows: TGTGCCAGCACCCTTTCGGCGGCAGGATTGAACAATGAGCAGTTCTTC. Its translation is CASTLSAAGLNNEQFF. The rearrangement links TRBV27 to TRBJ2-1; no firm D call. CDR3 size: 16 residues. The germline CDR1 and CDR2 sequences are MNHEY and SMNVEV (reference sequence). V was trimmed by 7 bases and J by 5 bases, leaving 21 bases between them.